This T cell receptor (beta chain) was documented in a study of OX40 agonist ivuxolimab in advanced cancers. Study information: Patients' therapy was ivuxolimab, an antibody that acts as an agonist of OX40 (CD134). The study gave patients intravenous ivuxolimab at 0.01 to 10 mg/kg every 2 weeks. Whole-study findings and limits: Determination of antigen specificity was not performed for the expanded peripheral T cells. At 0.1 to 3.0 mg/kg, clonal expansion of CD4+ and CD8+ blood T cells had occurred by week 6.

The CDR3 length is 15 residues. Germline values: CDR1 MNHEY, CDR2 SMNVEV (reference sequence). V lost 3 bases and J lost 1, with 7 bases in between. Points on this clone: Its antigen is unknown.

The repertoire was sequenced with immunoSEQ multiplex PCR; TCRdb's copy has only in-frame clones and lacks some. The sample includes approximately 73,000 clones, about 89% of them seen just once. The chain uses TRBV27 and TRBJ2-6; possibly TRBD1 for D (5 bases). This material consisted of CD4+ or CD8+ T cells sorted from blood, taken in a trial of the OX40 agonist ivuxolimab. The receptor was isolated from an adult with an advanced solid tumor such as melanoma, head and neck, liver or kidney cancer. CDR3 protein: CASSLTVSGANVLTF. CDR3 in DNA: TGTGCCAGCAGTTTGACAGTTTCTGGGGCCAACGTCCTGACTTTC.